A single sample is the source of the 9 T cell receptor beta chains below, sequenced in a study of blood T cell repertoires in COVID-19. Sequencing used immunoSEQ multiplex PCR; TCRdb keeps in-frame clones, though not all of them. The table shows roughly 200,000 clones, with 88% occurring only once. The sample was peripheral blood. These receptors were taken from a man in his forties with active or convalescent COVID-19.

This rearrangement joins TRBV2 to TRBJ1-1; 9 positions match TRBD1. V was pared by 6 bases and J by 1 base, with 6 bases of the junction left unmatched. Germline V gene lookup returns CDR1 SNHLY and CDR2 FYNNEI. The CDR3 is made up of 15 amino acids. DNA for the CDR3: TGTGCCAGCAGCCCTACAGGGGGCCCGAACACTGAAGCTTTCTTT. This sequence encodes CASSPTGGPNTEAFF.

The V gene is TRBV5-4, the J gene TRBJ1-3; D is uncertain. This CDR3 has 14 amino acids. Per germline, CDR1 SGHNT and CDR2 YYREEE (reference sequence). V shed 4 bases and J shed 0 bases, with 8 bases lying between them. CDR3 residues: CASSPTSSGNTIYF. The CDR3 DNA follows: TGTGCCAGCAGCCCGACTAGCTCTGGAAACACCATATATTTT. The variable domain in full, completed from reference TRBV5-4 and TRBJ1-3, reads ETGVTQSPTHLIKTRGQQVTLRCSSQSGHNTVSWYQQALGQGPQFIFQYYREEENGRGNFPPRFSGLQFPNYSSELNVNALELDDSALYLCASSPTSSGNTIYFGEGSWLTVV.

This chain uses TRBV9 with TRBJ1-2; D remains ambiguous. Germline CDR1 SGDLS, CDR2 YYNGEE. CDR3 size: 16 residues. Trimming left V 4 bases short and J 8 bases short, with 24 bases between. CDR3 amino acids: CASSLNAGRDRPGYTF. CDR3 nucleotides: TGTGCCAGCAGCCTTAACGCGGGAAGGGATCGACCCGGCTACACCTTC.

This clone was detected only once. The V gene is TRBV5-1, the J gene TRBJ2-1; TRBD2 agrees at 11 bases. Per the germline V gene, CDR1 is SGHRS and CDR2 is YFSETQ. This CDR3 is built from 17 residues. V shed 0 bases and J 7 bases; nucleotides not matched to a gene: 9. The CDR3 nucleotides are TGCGCCAGCAGCTTGGATGATAGCGGGGGGGCTTGGAATGAGCAGTTCTTC. Residues: CASSLDDSGGAWNEQFF.

The chain combines TRBV27 with TRBJ2-1; 7 bases map to TRBD2. The CDR3 sequence is 15 residues long. Germline loops: CDR1 MNHEY, CDR2 SMNVEV (reference sequence). After removal of 5 bases from V and 4 bases from J, the junction contained 8 bases not matched to a gene. The chain's CDR3 is CASSALAEIYNEQFF. Here the CDR3 DNA reads TGTGCCAGCAGTGCCCTAGCGGAGATATACAATGAGCAGTTCTTC.

V is TRBV7-9 and J is TRBJ1-2, with D tentatively TRBD1 (5 bases). The CDR3 sequence is 12 residues long. V lost 5 bases to trimming and J lost 7 bases, with 11 bases between them. The germline V gene has CDR1 SEHNR and CDR2 FQNEAQ (reference sequence). The CDR3 DNA reads TGTGCCAGCAGCCAATTGGGGGGTGGCTACACCTTC. It translates to CASSQLGGGYTF.

The J gene is TRBJ1-2, the V gene TRBV6-1; TRBD1 matches 7 bases. Germline values: CDR1 MNHNS, CDR2 SASEGT. V was clipped by 0 bases and J by 5 bases; unmatched bases: 6. CDR3 length: 15 amino acids. In DNA, the CDR3 is TGTGCCAGCAGTGAAGCGGCCACCAGGGGGTATGGCTACACCTTC. Translated, it gives CASSEAATRGYGYTF.

This chain connects TRBV9 to TRBJ2-3; D ambiguous. The CDR3 covers 12 residues. Germline CDR1 reads SGDLS; CDR2 reads YYNGEE. V was trimmed by 3 bases and J by 0 bases, leaving 2 bases between them. The CDR3 loop is CASSASTDTQYF. As DNA, the CDR3 is TGTGCCAGCAGCGCAAGCACAGATACGCAGTATTTT.

This clone appeared a few times. This rearrangement joins TRBV28 to TRBJ1-1, with 9 nucleotides matching TRBD1. V lost 5 bases and J lost 6; bases outside the gene matches: 10. This CDR3 has 15 amino acids. Per the germline V gene, CDR1 is MDHEN and CDR2 is SYDVKM. CDR3 loop: CASSLRQGVSSEAFF. The CDR3 coding sequence is TGTGCCAGCAGTCTCCGACAGGGGGTTAGTTCTGAAGCTTTCTTT.